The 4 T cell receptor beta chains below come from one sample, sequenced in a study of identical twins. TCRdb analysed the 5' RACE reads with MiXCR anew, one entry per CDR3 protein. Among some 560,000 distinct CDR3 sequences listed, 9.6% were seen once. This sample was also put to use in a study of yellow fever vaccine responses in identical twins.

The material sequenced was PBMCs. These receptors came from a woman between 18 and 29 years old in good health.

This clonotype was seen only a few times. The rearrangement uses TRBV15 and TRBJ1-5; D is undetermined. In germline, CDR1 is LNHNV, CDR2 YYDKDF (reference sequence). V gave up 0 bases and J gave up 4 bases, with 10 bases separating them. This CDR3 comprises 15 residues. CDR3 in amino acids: CATSRDRSGNQPQHF. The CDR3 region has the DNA TGTGCCACCAGCAGAGATCGGTCAGGTAATCAGCCCCAGCATTTT.

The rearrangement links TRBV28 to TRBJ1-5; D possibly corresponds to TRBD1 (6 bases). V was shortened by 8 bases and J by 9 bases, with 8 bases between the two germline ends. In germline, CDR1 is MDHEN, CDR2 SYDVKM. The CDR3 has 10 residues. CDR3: CASGGGPQHF. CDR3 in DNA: TGTGCCAGCGGAGGGGGGCCCCAGCATTTT. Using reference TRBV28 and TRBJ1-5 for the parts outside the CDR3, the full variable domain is DVKVTQSSRYLVKRTGEKVFLECVQDMDHENMFWYRQDPGLGLRLIYFSYDVKMKEKGDIPEGYSVSREKKERFSLILESASTNQTSMYLCASGGGPQHFGDGTRLSIL.

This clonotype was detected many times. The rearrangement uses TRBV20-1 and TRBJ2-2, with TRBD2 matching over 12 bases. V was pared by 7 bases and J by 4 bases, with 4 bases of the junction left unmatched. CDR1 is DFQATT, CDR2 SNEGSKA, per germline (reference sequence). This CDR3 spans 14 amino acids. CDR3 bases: TGCAGTGAAAGACTAGCGGGAGTCACCGGGGAGCTGTTTTTT. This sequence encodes CSERLAGVTGELFF.

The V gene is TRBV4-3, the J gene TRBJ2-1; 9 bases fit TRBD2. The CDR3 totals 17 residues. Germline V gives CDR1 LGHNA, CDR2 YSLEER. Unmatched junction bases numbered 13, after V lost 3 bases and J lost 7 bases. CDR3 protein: CASSQGLGSGRRNEQFF. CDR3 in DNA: TGCGCCAGCAGCCAGGGCCTGGGTAGCGGGAGAAGGAATGAGCAGTTCTTC.